This entry lists 14 T cell receptor beta chains sequenced from one sample in a study of cytomegalovirus exposure and HLA in healthy donors. The study ran its PCR with 60 Vbeta and 13 Jbeta primers. Sequencing was performed with immunoSEQ multiplex PCR; in TCRdb, only in-frame clones are kept and a portion is missing. Here the sample spans more than 95,000 clones, around 80% being singletons. The specimen sequenced was PBMCs. These receptor sequences come from a woman aged 55-75 years in good health and CMV-seropositive.

The chain is built from TRBV5-8 and TRBJ2-6; 10 positions agree with TRBD2. V lost 2 bases and J lost 0; bases outside the gene matches: 8. Germline loops: CDR1 SGHTS, CDR2 YDEGEE. The CDR3 runs 19 residues. For the CDR3, the DNA is TGTGCCAGCAGCTTAGCGCGGGCTAGCGGGAGCTCTGGGGCCAACGTCCTGACTTTC. Translating gives CASSLARASGSSGANVLTF.

The chain recombines TRBV30 with TRBJ2-2, with 7 bases that match TRBD1. The CDR3 covers 15 residues. J lost 4 bases, V lost 3 bases, and 8 bases had no gene match. The germline gives CDR1 GTSNPN, CDR2 SVGIG (reference sequence). DNA of the CDR3: TGTGCCTGGAGCAGGAGAACAGGGGTCACCGGGGAGCTGTTTTTT. Amino acid sequence: CAWSRRTGVTGELFF.

This clone was recorded a few times. The CDR3 DNA reads as TGTGCCAGCTCACCACTTAGGGGATCCGGCAATCAGCCCCAGCATTTT. Amino acid sequence: CASSPLRGSGNQPQHF. The V call is TRBV18, the J call TRBJ1-5; D may be TRBD1 (5 bases). Looked up from germline, CDR1 is KGHSH and CDR2 is LQKENI. V was shortened by 1 base and J by 2 bases, with 12 bases between the two germline ends. The CDR3 totals 16 residues.

The table lists this clone with a few counts. The chain carries TRBV2 and TRBJ1-3; D not resolved. CDR3 length equals 12 residues. The V end was cut by 6 bases, the J end by 3 bases, with 6 bases between. The germline gives CDR1 SNHLY, CDR2 FYNNEI. The CDR3 loop is CASSLNGNTIYF. The CDR3 region has the DNA TGTGCCAGCAGCCTAAATGGAAACACCATATATTTT.

This clone has more than one count but fewer than ten. V is TRBV6-5 and J is TRBJ1-1; TRBD1 agrees at 10 bases. Germline V gives CDR1 MNHEY, CDR2 SVGAGI. The CDR3 is made up of 15 amino acids. The trim removed 6 bases at V and 4 bases at J, leaving 8 bases unmatched. DNA for the CDR3: TGTGCCAGCAGCGACAGGGGGCGCGGTAGCACTGAAGCTTTCTTT. It encodes CASSDRGRGSTEAFF.

V gene TRBV7-9 combines with J gene TRBJ1-5; TRBD1 aligns across 9 bases. Losses at the gene ends were 5 bases for V and 0 bases for J; bases not matched to a gene: 2. Germline values: CDR1 SEHNR, CDR2 FQNEAQ (reference sequence). The CDR3 consists of 15 residues. Written as DNA, the CDR3 is TGTGCCAGCAGCAGGGACAGGGTTAGCAATCAGCCCCAGCATTTT. Residues: CASSRDRVSNQPQHF.

This clone was observed a single time. The CDR3, as DNA: TGTGCCAGCAGCCCGGGGGGTAGTAATGAAAAACTGTTTTTT. Translating it yields CASSPGGSNEKLFF. The rearrangement links TRBV5-4 to TRBJ1-4; perhaps TRBD1 as D (5 bases). Trimming left V 4 bases short and J 4 bases short, with 11 bases between. This CDR3 spans 14 amino acids. Germline V gene sequence: CDR1 SGHNT, CDR2 YYREEE (reference sequence).

This sequence joins TRBV28 and TRBJ1-3; 8 positions match TRBD1. The CDR3 is 19 amino acids. The germline V gene has CDR1 MDHEN and CDR2 SYDVKM. V shed 4 bases, J shed 2 bases, and the junction held 16 bases outside the gene matches. The CDR3 reads CASSSAAYGQGPAGNTIYF. The CDR3 DNA is TGTGCCAGCAGTTCCGCGGCGTATGGACAGGGTCCAGCTGGAAACACCATATATTTT.

This rearrangement joins TRBV7-3 to TRBJ2-3; TRBD2 aligns across 8 bases. V dropped 0 bases and J dropped 2; count of bases not matched to a gene: 1. The CDR3 loop spans 15 amino acids. The germline CDR1 and CDR2 sequences are SGHTA and FQGTGA. The CDR3 DNA reads as TGTGCCAGCAGCTTAACGGGACTAGTCACAGATACGCAGTATTTT. The encoded protein is CASSLTGLVTDTQYF.

V gene TRBV10-2 combines with J gene TRBJ1-3; D unclear. The germline V and J ends were trimmed by 2 bases and 7 bases, with 12 bases remaining between them. This CDR3 spans 14 amino acids. Germline values: CDR1 WSHSY, CDR2 SAAADI. The CDR3 here is CASSEGNLWNTIYF. As DNA, the CDR3 is TGCGCCAGCAGTGAGGGTAACTTGTGGAACACCATATATTTT.

This clone was detected only once. V usage is TRBV7-8 and J usage is TRBJ2-1; TRBD2 agrees at 13 bases. The ends lost 5 bases at V and 6 bases at J; junction bases unmatched: 4. Germline V gene lookup returns CDR1 SGHVS and CDR2 FQNEAQ. This CDR3 contains 15 residues. CDR3 region: CASSLGLAGTNEQFF. In DNA, the CDR3 is TGTGCCAGCAGCCTGGGACTAGCGGGAACCAATGAGCAGTTCTTC.

This chain uses TRBV6-6 with TRBJ2-7; TRBD1 matches at 9 bases. Trimming at V came to 0 bases and at J to 4 bases, leaving 1 base not matched to a gene. The CDR3 consists of 14 residues. Germline assignment: CDR1 MNHNY and CDR2 SVGAGI (reference sequence). The CDR3 region has the DNA TGTGCCAGCAGTTACTCACAGGGGGCGTACGAGCAGTACTTC. Encoded protein: CASSYSQGAYEQYF.

The J gene is TRBJ2-5, the V gene TRBV19; D may be TRBD2 (5 bases). The V end was cut by 1 base, the J end by 2 bases, with 8 bases between. Germline V CDR1 and CDR2: LNHDA, SQIVND (reference sequence). This CDR3 has 14 amino acids. The CDR3 DNA reads as TGTGCCAGTAGTATAGGTCCGGGACAAGAGACCCAGTACTTC. It translates to CASSIGPGQETQYF.

The chain couples TRBV7-9 to TRBJ1-4; D unresolved. Trimming removed 5 bases at V and 7 bases at J, with 8 bases between. Germline V lookup: CDR1 SEHNR, CDR2 FQNEAQ (reference sequence). CDR3 length equals 12 residues. Here the CDR3 DNA reads TGTGCCAGCAGCCCAGGTTCTGAAAAACTGTTTTTT. Its protein product is CASSPGSEKLFF.